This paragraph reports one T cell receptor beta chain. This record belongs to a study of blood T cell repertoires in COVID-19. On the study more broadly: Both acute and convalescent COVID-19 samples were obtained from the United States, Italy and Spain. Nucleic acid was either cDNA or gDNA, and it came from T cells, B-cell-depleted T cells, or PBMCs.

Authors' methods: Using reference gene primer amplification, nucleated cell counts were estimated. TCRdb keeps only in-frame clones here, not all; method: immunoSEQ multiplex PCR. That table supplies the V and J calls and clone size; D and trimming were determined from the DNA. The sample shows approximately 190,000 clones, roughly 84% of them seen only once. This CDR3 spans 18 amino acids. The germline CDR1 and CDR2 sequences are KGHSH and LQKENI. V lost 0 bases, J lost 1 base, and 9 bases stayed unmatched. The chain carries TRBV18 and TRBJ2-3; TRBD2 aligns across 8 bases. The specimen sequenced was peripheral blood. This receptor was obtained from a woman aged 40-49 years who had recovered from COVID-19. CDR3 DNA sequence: TGTGCCAGCTCACCACCTAGCGGGAATCCGCGTGGCACAGATACGCAGTATTTT. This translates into CASSPPSGNPRGTDTQYF.